A selection of T cell receptor beta chains follows, all from one sample in a study of Ad26.COV2.S vaccination and SARS-CoV-2 variants. Using immunoSEQ multiplex PCR, the repertoire was profiled, and TCRdb retains in-frame clones only, with some absent. The data show hundreds of thousands of clones, around nine tenths seen once. Material: peripheral blood, obtained in a trial of Ad26.COV2.S vaccine versus placebo. All receptors derive from a person between 18 and 65 years old who received the Ad26.COV2.S COVID-19 vaccine or a placebo. CDR3s include the opening cysteine and the closing phenylalanine or tryptophan. A D gene is named only where the DNA matches it firmly. For some rows the clone size is stated as once, few or many, or as a class when expanded; others skip it.

V gene	J gene	D gene	clone size	CDR3 protein	CDR3 DNA
TRBV24-1	TRBJ2-2	.	.	CATSEGPTGELFF	TGTGCCACCAGTGAGGGGCCCACCGGGGAGCTGTTTTTT
TRBV11-2	TRBJ2-1	.	.	CASSLASGYNEQFF	TGTGCCAGCAGCTTAGCTTCGGGGTACAATGAGCAGTTCTTC
TRBV6-4	TRBJ1-5	.	.	CASSGWLGQPQHF	TGTGCCAGCAGTGGGTGGCTGGGGCAGCCCCAGCATTTT
TRBV10-3	TRBJ1-2	.	.	CAISEGQGTNYGYTF	TGTGCCATCAGTGAGGGCCAGGGGACTAACTATGGCTACACCTTC
TRBV5-1	TRBJ1-2	.	.	CASSPILTGSYGYTF	TGCGCCAGCAGCCCCATCCTTACAGGGTCCTATGGCTACACCTTC
TRBV3-1/TRBV3-2	TRBJ2-5	.	.	CASSQDRVQETQYF	TGTGCCAGCAGCCAAGACAGGGTACAAGAGACCCAGTACTTC
TRBV7-2	TRBJ2-7	.	.	CASSRDGVSSYEQYF	TGTGCCAGCAGCAGGGACGGAGTAAGCTCCTACGAGCAGTACTTC
TRBV12-3/TRBV12-4	TRBJ2-7	.	.	CASSFLQIYEQYF	TGTGCCAGCAGTTTCCTACAGATTTACGAGCAGTACTTC
TRBV5-6	TRBJ2-7	.	.	CASSRYGVDYEQYF	TGTGCCAGCAGCCGGTATGGGGTGGACTACGAGCAGTACTTC
TRBV9	TRBJ1-6	.	.	CASSADLRDSPLHF	TGTGCCAGCAGCGCCGACCTTCGGGATTCACCCCTCCACTTT
TRBV5-6	TRBJ2-1	TRBD2	.	CASSLAVVAGDSYNEQFF	TGTGCCAGCAGCTTGGCCGTGGTAGCGGGAGACTCCTACAATGAGCAGTTCTTC
TRBV19	TRBJ2-2	.	.	CASSKQGGTGELFF	TGTGCCAGTAGTAAGCAGGGGGGCACCGGGGAGCTGTTTTTT
TRBV5-1	TRBJ2-2	.	.	CASSLSLPGELFF	TGCGCCAGCAGCTTGTCGTTGCCCGGGGAGCTGTTTTTT
TRBV6-5	TRBJ1-2	.	.	CASSYSPGYNYGYTF	TGTGCCAGCAGTTACTCCCCAGGATATAACTATGGCTACACCTTC
TRBV28	TRBJ2-7	.	.	CASSFSRGNEQYF	TGTGCCAGCAGTTTCTCGAGGGGGAACGAGCAGTACTTC
TRBV27	TRBJ2-6	TRBD1	.	CASRVTGDSSGANVLTF	TGTGCCAGCAGAGTGACAGGGGATAGCTCTGGGGCCAACGTCCTGACTTTC
TRBV9	TRBJ2-6	TRBD1	.	CASSAPTGSRANVLTF	TGTGCCAGCAGCGCCCCGACAGGGAGTCGGGCCAACGTCCTGACTTTC
TRBV25-1	TRBJ1-4	.	.	CASSEPTTGEEKLFF	TGTGCCAGCAGTGAACCTACTACAGGTGAAGAAAAACTGTTTTTT
TRBV5-5	TRBJ2-7	.	.	CASSLLGSLSYEQYF	TGTGCCAGCAGCTTGTTAGGCTCTCTATCCTACGAGCAGTACTTC
TRBV4-2	TRBJ1-2	TRBD1	.	CASSQDRGRDYGYTF	TGTGCCAGCAGCCAAGACAGGGGGCGCGACTATGGCTACACCTTC
TRBV7-2	TRBJ1-4	.	.	CASSLMRSTNEKLFF	TGTGCCAGCAGCTTGATGCGGTCAACTAATGAAAAACTGTTTTTT
TRBV20-1	TRBJ2-3	TRBD2	.	CSASTSGAFTDTQYF	TGCAGTGCTAGTACTAGCGGGGCATTCACAGATACGCAGTATTTT
TRBV5-1	TRBJ2-2	.	.	CASRVMNTGELFF	TGCGCCAGCAGAGTCATGAACACCGGGGAGCTGTTTTTT
TRBV29-1	TRBJ1-3	.	.	CSVAPGNGNTIYF	TGCAGCGTTGCTCCGGGGAACGGAAACACCATATATTTT
TRBV11-2	TRBJ2-3	TRBD1	.	CASSLAGQGLDTQYF	TGTGCCAGCAGCTTAGCGGGACAGGGGTTGGATACGCAGTATTTT
TRBV7-9	TRBJ2-7	.	once	CASNPTGPYEQYF	TGTGCCAGCAACCCCACGGGCCCTTACGAGCAGTACTTC
TRBV28	TRBJ2-7	.	.	CASRAGPQATYEQYF	TGTGCCAGCAGAGCCGGACCGCAGGCCACCTACGAGCAGTACTTC
TRBV7-6	TRBJ2-5	TRBD1	.	CASSLTGLVQETQYF	TGTGCCAGCAGCCTGACAGGGCTAGTACAAGAGACCCAGTACTTC
TRBV7-9	TRBJ1-1	TRBD1	.	CASSQIGQANTEAFF	TGTGCCAGCAGCCAGATTGGACAGGCGAACACTGAAGCTTTCTTT
TRBV5-6	TRBJ1-1	TRBD1	.	CASSSTDRAINTEAFF	TGTGCCAGCAGCTCGACCGACAGGGCTATCAACACTGAAGCTTTCTTT
TRBV4-1	TRBJ1-1	.	.	CASSQRRGNTEAFF	TGCGCCAGCAGCCAGAGGAGGGGGAACACTGAAGCTTTCTTT
TRBV30	TRBJ2-7	.	.	CAWSVSGVADETASYEQYF	TGTGCCTGGAGTGTTTCGGGGGTGGCCGATGAAACTGCCTCCTACGAGCAGTACTTC
TRBV19	TRBJ2-3	TRBD1	.	CASSIQGAGADTQYF	TGTGCCAGTAGTATACAGGGGGCTGGGGCAGATACGCAGTATTTT
TRBV7-9	TRBJ2-7	.	.	CASSTGRVYEQYF	TGTGCCAGCAGCACCGGACGAGTCTACGAGCAGTACTTC
TRBV29-1	TRBJ1-1	.	.	CSVGGSGNTEAFF	TGCAGCGTTGGCGGAAGCGGGAACACTGAAGCTTTCTTT
TRBV7-3	TRBJ1-5	.	.	CASSSPTTCDIHNQPQHF	TGTGCCAGCAGCTCCCCGACTACCTGCGACATACACAATCAGCCCCAGCATTTT
TRBV5-4	TRBJ2-7	.	.	CASSLDRGREQYF	TGTGCCAGCAGCTTGGATCGGGGACGGGAGCAGTACTTC
TRBV11-2	TRBJ2-7	TRBD2	.	CASSLGLAVSEQYF	TGTGCCAGCAGCTTGGGACTAGCGGTGAGCGAGCAGTACTTC